The 21 T cell receptor beta chains listed next were all sequenced from one sample in a study of Ad26.COV2.S vaccination and SARS-CoV-2 variants. TCRdb's table, derived via immunoSEQ multiplex PCR, lists solely in-frame clones and lacks some. Seen here are roughly 150,000 clones, 86% observed once, and the top ten hold 5%. Sequenced material: peripheral blood, taken after recovery from COVID-19. Receptors originate from a human donor who had recovered from COVID-19.

V gene TRBV9 combines with J gene TRBJ1-3; D possibly corresponds to TRBD1 (5 bases). V dropped 0 bases and J dropped 0 bases, with 10 bases sitting between them. The V gene's germline CDR1 is SGDLS and CDR2 YYNGEE. The CDR3 runs 16 residues. CDR3 residues: CASSVEDSSSGNTIYF. The CDR3 bases are TGTGCCAGCAGCGTAGAAGACAGTTCCTCTGGAAACACCATATATTTT.

The chain couples TRBV29-1 to TRBJ1-6; a possible D gene is TRBD1 (6 bases). The V gene's germline CDR1 is SQVTM and CDR2 ANQGSEA. The CDR3 loop spans 14 amino acids. The CDR3 loop reads CRRGGGRTNSPLHF. As DNA, the CDR3 is TGCAGGAGGGGGGGCGGCAGGACCAATTCACCCCTCCACTTT.

The rearrangement joins TRBV19 to TRBJ1-1, with D maybe TRBD1 (5 bases). Deletions cut 3 bases from V and 7 bases from J, with 18 bases between. The CDR3 sequence is 15 residues long. Germline lookup yields CDR1 LNHDA and CDR2 SQIVND (reference sequence). The CDR3 loop reads CASSIVLGQGLEAFF. As DNA, the CDR3 is TGTGCCAGTAGTATCGTATTGGGGCAGGGACTTGAAGCTTTCTTT.

The chain has TRBV5-1 and TRBJ2-7; D possibly uses TRBD1 or TRBD2 (5 bases each). CDR1 SGHRS and CDR2 YFSETQ come from the germline V gene. V lost 4 bases, J lost 3 bases, and 11 bases lay in between. The CDR3 has 13 residues. CDR3 residues: CASSDGTLYEQYF. The CDR3 DNA reads TGCGCCAGCAGCGACGGGACGCTCTACGAGCAGTACTTC.

The chain links TRBV6-2 or TRBV6-3 to TRBJ2-1, with 12 bases matching TRBD1. The V gene's germline CDR1 is MNHEY and CDR2 SVGEGT. The CDR3 consists of 16 residues. Trimming removed 4 bases from V and 6 bases from J; junction bases left unmatched: 7. CDR3 sequence: CASSSAGTGGFNEQFF. The CDR3 DNA reads TGTGCCAGCAGTTCGGCCGGGACAGGGGGCTTCAATGAGCAGTTCTTC.

This chain links TRBV11-3 with TRBJ2-1; D might be TRBD1 (6 bases). Trimming pared 1 base from V and 6 bases from J, leaving 10 bases between. This CDR3 has 14 residues. Germline CDR1 and CDR2: SGHNT and YENEEA. In DNA, the CDR3 is TGTGCCAGCAGCTTAGCCAGGGGTGGCAATGAGCAGTTCTTC. It specifies CASSLARGGNEQFF.

CDR3 bases: TGTGCCTGGAGTGTTGGCACCGCCGACGAGCAGTACTTC. As protein: CAWSVGTADEQYF. The chain recombines TRBV30 with TRBJ2-7; D not resolved. The length of the CDR3 is 13 residues. Germline V CDR1 and CDR2: GTSNPN, SVGIG (reference sequence). The V end lost 0 bases, the J end lost 5 bases, and 11 bases lay between the germline ends.

The sample holds a few counts of this clone. The CDR3 is CASSVGGYEQYF. CDR3 sequence (DNA): TGTGCCAGCAGCGTGGGAGGGTACGAGCAGTACTTC. J is TRBJ2-7 and V is TRBV7-9; 7 bases agree with TRBD2. This CDR3 is 12 amino acids long. CDR1 SEHNR and CDR2 FQNEAQ come from the germline V gene (reference sequence). Unmatched junction bases numbered 2, after V lost 5 bases and J lost 4 bases.

V is TRBV6-5 and J is TRBJ1-5; perhaps TRBD1 as D (6 bases). Per the germline V gene, CDR1 is MNHEY and CDR2 is SVGAGI. Trimming took 6 bases from V and 1 from J, leaving 10 bases between them. CDR3 size: 14 residues. For the CDR3, the DNA is TGTGCCAGCAGCCCGGGACACAGCAATCAGCCCCAGCATTTT. It translates to CASSPGHSNQPQHF.

The chain recombines TRBV7-2 with TRBJ1-5, with D maybe TRBD1 (5 bases). Germline CDR1 is SGHTA and CDR2 is FQGNSA. This CDR3 comprises 13 residues. Trimming left V 3 bases short and J 7 bases short, with 10 bases between. The CDR3 is CASSFGQPQPQHF. CDR3 DNA sequence: TGTGCCAGCAGCTTCGGACAACCGCAGCCCCAGCATTTT.

This clone was counted once. The V and J genes are TRBV4-3 and TRBJ1-1, with D perhaps TRBD1 (5 bases). The CDR3 has 14 amino acids. The germline CDR1 and CDR2 sequences are LGHNA and YSLEER. The DNA of the CDR3 is TGCCCCCCCAGCCAACCGGGGGAGTACACTGAAGCTTTCTTT. Its protein is CPPSQPGEYTEAFF.

In this sample, this clone turned up once. V and J are TRBV27 and TRBJ1-5; TRBD1 aligns across 7 bases. The CDR3 has 14 amino acids. From germline, CDR1 is MNHEY and CDR2 SMNVEV (reference sequence). Losses at the gene ends were 3 bases for V and 3 bases for J; bases not matched to a gene: 2. The DNA for the CDR3 is TGTGCCAGCAGTTTCAGGGGGGCCAATCAGCCCCAGCATTTT. This encodes CASSFRGANQPQHF.

The chain couples TRBV6-5 to TRBJ1-1, with TRBD1 matching over 7 bases. Germline-derived CDR1 and CDR2 are MNHEY and SVGAGI. The CDR3 is 15 residues long. J gave up 5 bases and V 0 bases, and 6 bases lay outside the gene matches. Written as DNA, the CDR3 is TGTGCCAGCAGTTACTCAGGGACAGAAGGGACTGAAGCTTTCTTT. Translated, it gives CASSYSGTEGTEAFF.

This clone was recorded only once. This chain links TRBV30 with TRBJ1-3; maybe TRBD1 (5 bases). CDR1 and CDR2 from the germline V gene are GTSNPN and SVGIG (reference sequence). With 1 base removed from V and 0 bases from J, the gap between germline ends came to 13 bases. The CDR3 totals 16 residues. The DNA for the CDR3 is TGTGCCTGGAGTGACGGGGGACGGAACTCTGGAAACACCATATATTTT. This gives the protein CAWSDGGRNSGNTIYF.

The chain has TRBV5-8 and TRBJ2-3, with D possibly TRBD1 on 6 matching bases. Trimming removed 1 base from V and 0 bases from J, with 9 bases in between. The germline CDR1 and CDR2 sequences are SGHTS and YDEGEE. The CDR3 spans 15 residues. The CDR3 nucleotides are TGTGCCAGCAGCTTGTCAGGGGCTAGCACAGATACGCAGTATTTT. Translation: CASSLSGASTDTQYF.

This clone was found once. The chain links TRBV28 to TRBJ2-7, with D possibly called TRBD1 or TRBD2 (5 bases each). CDR1 is MDHEN and CDR2 is SYDVKM in the germline V gene. Between the trimmed V and J ends, which lost 8 bases and 0 bases, there was a span of 17 bases. This CDR3 spans 15 amino acids. Written as DNA, the CDR3 is TGTGCCAGCGGGTCGTGGGACCCGAGCTCCTACGAGCAGTACTTC. It translates to CASGSWDPSSYEQYF.

The rearrangement joins TRBV28 to TRBJ2-7; D is possibly TRBD1 (5 bases). This CDR3 comprises 12 residues. Trimming took off 5 bases at V and 3 bases at J, with 8 bases between the two ends. Germline assignment: CDR1 MDHEN and CDR2 SYDVKM. CDR3 nucleotides: TGTGCCAGCAGTATAGGGGACTACGAGCAGTACTTC. Translated: CASSIGDYEQYF.

The chain uses TRBV18 and TRBJ2-2, with D perhaps TRBD2 (6 bases). Per germline, CDR1 KGHSH and CDR2 LQKENI. The length of the CDR3 is 17 residues. Trimming left V 2 bases short and J 1 base short, with 14 bases between. CDR3 nucleotides: TGTGCCAGCTCACCAGCCCTTGGGACTGAGAACACCGGGGAGCTGTTTTTT. It is translated as CASSPALGTENTGELFF. Together with reference TRBV18 and TRBJ2-2, the CDR3 gives the full variable domain: NAGVMQNPRHLVRRRGQEARLRCSPMKGHSHVYWYRQLPEEGLKFMVYLQKENIIDESGMPKERFSAEFPKEGPSILRIQQVVRGDSAAYFCASSPALGTENTGELFFGEGSRLTVL.

This clone was seen only a few times. The chain joins TRBV6-5 to TRBJ1-3; no firm D call. Germline V gene data show CDR1 as MNHEY and CDR2 as SVGAGI. V dropped 3 bases and J dropped 2 bases, with 5 bases sitting between them. The CDR3 loop spans 13 amino acids. The CDR3 sequence: CASSYSAGNTIYF. In DNA form, the CDR3 reads TGTGCCAGCAGTTATTCAGCTGGAAACACCATATATTTT.

The rearrangement uses TRBV10-1 and TRBJ1-5; D is unclear. Between the trimmed V and J ends, which lost 11 bases and 7 bases, there was a span of 27 bases. This CDR3 spans 16 amino acids. Germline CDR1 reads WNHNN; CDR2 reads SYGVQD (reference sequence). DNA of the CDR3: TGCGCCCGCAAACTCCGGACCCGCCGTATTTGCCAGCCCCAGCATTTT. Translated: CARKLRTRRICQPQHF.

This clone was recorded many times. This chain's CDR3 is CASSPRHHSGNTIYF. The DNA of the CDR3 is TGTGCCAGCAGCCCGAGACACCACTCTGGAAACACCATATATTTT. This sequence joins TRBV5-5 and TRBJ1-3, with D uncertain. The ends were cut back, 4 bases at V and 0 bases at J, with 11 bases in the middle. This CDR3 spans 15 amino acids. The V gene's germline CDR1 is SGHKS and CDR2 YYEKEE (reference sequence).